This TCR beta chain was recovered during a study of CD8 T cells in Susac syndrome. cDNA came from roughly 0.53 to 1 ug RNA primed by random hexamers. MiXCR was run by TCRdb on the immunoSEQ multiplex PCR reads, yielding one entry per CDR3 protein. The sample contains about 130,000 distinct CDR3 sequences, about 95% of which appear only once. Sequencing of TCR beta was performed on blood CD8+ and CD4+ T cells. Remarks on this clonotype: One end of the junction is discordant with germline, which a read error may explain.

The CDR3 has 14 amino acids. Germline-derived CDR1 and CDR2 are LGHDT and YNNKEL (reference sequence). The sequence was collected from a human donor in good health. The chain combines TRBV3-1 with TRBJ1-1, with 8 bases lining up with TRBD1. Input material: CD4+ T cells from PBMCs. The CDR3 coding sequence is TGTGCCAGCAGCCTGAGACAGGGGAACCCTGAAGCTTTCTTT. Translation gives CASSLRQGNPEAFF.